This TCR beta chain was observed in a study of molecular identifiers for immune sequencing clone quantification. Ten or more counts support this clonotype. Antigen specificity is unknown. In the sort, naive CD8 T cells were defined as CD8+CD4-CCR7+CD45RA+. The CDR3 is made up of 16 amino acids. In germline, CDR1 is MNHEY, CDR2 SVGEGT. V was shortened by 6 bases and J by 0 bases, with 15 bases between the two germline ends. Previously described methods and listed TCR primers were used for bulk TCR libraries. TCRdb itself ran the PCR reads through MiXCR, one entry per CDR3 protein. The repertoire holds about 510,000 distinct CDR3 sequences, with 20% to 25% as singletons. Study results and limitations: Beyond 20 RNA copies, clones held over 98% of effector molecules, compared with under 1% in naive cells. Barcodes shared by identical TCR molecules could lead to underestimated sizes of highly expanded clones.

Specimen: naive CD8+ T cells from blood, with Jurkat cell RNA spiked in. Sample subset: FACS-sorted CD8+CD4-CCR7+CD45RA+ naive T cells. The genes are TRBV6-2 or TRBV6-3 and TRBJ2-4, with a tentative D call TRBD1 (6 bases). This receptor was taken from a human donor in good health. Some libraries in this study had Jurkat cell RNA spiked in. This CDR3 is CASRRTVDLAKNIQYF. The CDR3 nucleotides are TGTGCCAGCAGGAGGACAGTAGACCTAGCCAAAAACATTCAGTACTTC.